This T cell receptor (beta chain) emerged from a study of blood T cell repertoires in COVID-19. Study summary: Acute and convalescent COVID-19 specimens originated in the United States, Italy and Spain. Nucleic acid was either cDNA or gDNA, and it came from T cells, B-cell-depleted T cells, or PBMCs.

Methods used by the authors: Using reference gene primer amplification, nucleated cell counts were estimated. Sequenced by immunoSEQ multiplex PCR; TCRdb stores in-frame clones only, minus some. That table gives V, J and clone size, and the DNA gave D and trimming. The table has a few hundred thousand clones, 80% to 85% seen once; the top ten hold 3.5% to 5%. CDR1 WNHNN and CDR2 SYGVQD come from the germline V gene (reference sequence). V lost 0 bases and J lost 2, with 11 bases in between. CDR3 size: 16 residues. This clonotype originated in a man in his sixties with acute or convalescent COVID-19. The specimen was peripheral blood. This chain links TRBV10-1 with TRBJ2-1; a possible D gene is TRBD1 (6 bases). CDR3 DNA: TGCGCCAGCAGTGAGTCCGGGACAAGACCCTACAATGAGCAGTTCTTC. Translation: CASSESGTRPYNEQFF.